Listed here are 5 T cell receptor beta chains from one sample, sequenced in a study of early T cells in non-severe SARS-CoV-2 infection (dated by TCRdb to the early 2020s). Libraries were made using 5' RACE. Sequencer: NextSeq 500. TCRdb reprocessing: public reads trimmed at Q25 with fastp, clones called with MiXCR, in-frame beta chains kept. Every entry covers one CDR3 protein and lists the most common genes and DNA from its rows. Recorded for this sample are around 50,000 distinct CDR3 sequences; less than 4.5% of them occurred a single time. In total, the top ten clones hold 5% to 6.5% of the sample. The specimen sequenced was whole blood. The receptor source for this set is an adult who was a healthcare worker with PCR-confirmed SARS-CoV-2 infection or an uninfected control (not recorded which).

This clonotype was counted at least ten times. The CDR3 here is CASSSAGTRTDYGYTF. Here the CDR3 DNA reads TGTGCCAGTAGTTCCGCCGGGACAAGGACGGACTATGGCTACACCTTC. The V and J genes are TRBV19 and TRBJ1-2; D possibly corresponds to TRBD1 (6 bases). The CDR3 has 16 residues. The ends were cut back, 5 bases at V and 3 bases at J, with 19 bases in the middle. Germline CDR1 is LNHDA and CDR2 is SQIVND (reference sequence). Combining the CDR3 with reference TRBV19 and TRBJ1-2 gives the whole variable domain DGGITQSPKYLFRKEGQNVTLSCEQNLNHDAMYWYRQDPGQGLRLIYYSQIVNDFQKGDIAEGYSVSREKKESFPLTVTSAQKNPTAFYLCASSSAGTRTDYGYTFGSGTRLTVV.

A few counts support this clonotype. The chain carries TRBV11-2 and TRBJ2-7; possible D gene TRBD2, 5 bases. CDR1 and CDR2 (germline): SGHAT, FQNNGV. The CDR3 has 13 residues. Trimming took 2 bases from V and 6 from J, leaving 11 bases between them. This chain's CDR3 is CASSLKAASEQYF. The CDR3 coding sequence is TGTGCCAGCAGCTTAAAAGCGGCGTCCGAGCAGTACTTC.

This clonotype appeared a few times. V gene TRBV18 combines with J gene TRBJ2-3; 7 bases are shared with TRBD1. The germline V gene has CDR1 KGHSH and CDR2 LQKENI. After removal of 6 bases from V and 2 bases from J, the junction contained 11 bases not matched to a gene. This CDR3 comprises 16 residues. In DNA, the CDR3 is TGTGCCAGCTCTCTTACACCCGACAGGGCCACAGATACGCAGTATTTT. Its translation: CASSLTPDRATDTQYF.

In its sample, this clonotype was seen many times. The chain links TRBV19 to TRBJ2-5, with D unclear. The CDR3 runs 13 residues. Germline V lookup: CDR1 LNHDA, CDR2 SQIVND (reference sequence). Trimming shortened V by 5 bases and J by 5 bases, and 12 bases separated the two germline ends. The CDR3 protein is CASSLLSHETQYF. Written as DNA, the CDR3 is TGTGCCAGTAGTCTCCTGTCACACGAGACCCAGTACTTC.

This clonotype was detected many times. At one of its ends the junction is not consistent with the germline gene, which may arise from a read error. Here the CDR3 reads CASSQGRRQGTQYF. The CDR3 DNA reads as TGTGCCAGCAGCCAGGGCCGGAGGCAAGGGACCCAGTACTTC. The chain recombines TRBV11-1 with TRBJ2-5; D possibly matches TRBD1 or TRBD2 (5 bases each). The length of the CDR3 is 14 residues. Germline V gene data show CDR1 as SGHAT and CDR2 as FQDESV (reference sequence). The full variable domain, its missing parts supplied by reference TRBV11-1 and TRBJ2-5, is EAEVAQSPRYKITEKSQAVAFWCDPISGHATLYWYRQILGQGPELLVQFQDESVVDDSQLPKDRFSAERLKGVDSTLKIQPAELGDSAMYLCASSQGRRQGTQYFGPGTRLLVL.